Listed below are T cell receptor beta chains from one sample, sequenced in a study of T-cell memory formation after mild COVID-19. TCRdb reprocessed the 5' RACE reads via MiXCR and lists one record per CDR3 protein. Among about 200,000 distinct CDR3 sequences, over 9% were seen once, and the ten largest hold around 3.3%. The material sequenced was PBMCs or a T cell subset sorted from them (not recorded which). These TCRs come from a man between 18 and 29 years old who had mild COVID-19 (a few samples of this study predate the infection). Cell type and time point are not known. Each CDR3 is given with its conserved first and last residue. The D gene is left open where the match is weak. Where a row states a size, it is once, few, many or the class of an expanded clone; other rows omit it.

d_gene: NA; j_gene: TRBJ1-5; abundance: many; v_gene: TRBV3-1; CDR3aa: CASSQVPGGNQPQHF; CDR3nt: TGTGCCAGCAGCCAAGTCCCAGGAGGCAATCAGCCCCAGCATTTT
d_gene: TRBD1; j_gene: TRBJ1-3; abundance: few; v_gene: TRBV5-1; CDR3aa: CASSLGQPGNTIYF; CDR3nt: TGCGCCAGCAGTTTGGGACAGCCAGGAAACACCATATATTTT
d_gene: TRBD2; j_gene: TRBJ2-5; abundance: few; v_gene: TRBV7-9; CDR3aa: CASSSPGLAVQETQYF; CDR3nt: TGTGCCAGCAGCTCTCCGGGACTAGCGGTACAAGAGACCCAGTACTTC
d_gene: NA; j_gene: TRBJ1-1; abundance: few; v_gene: TRBV7-2; CDR3aa: CASSRRGQPNTEAFF; CDR3nt: TGTGCCAGCAGCCGCCGGGGACAACCGAACACTGAAGCTTTCTTT
d_gene: NA; j_gene: TRBJ2-3; abundance: few; v_gene: TRBV6-6; CDR3aa: CASSRPSSSTDTQYF; CDR3nt: TGTGCCAGCAGCCGACCCTCATCTAGCACAGATACGCAGTATTTT
d_gene: NA; j_gene: TRBJ2-2; abundance: NA; v_gene: TRBV29-1; CDR3aa: CSVLTPNTGELFF; CDR3nt: TGCAGCGTCCTGACCCCGAACACCGGGGAGCTGTTTTTT
d_gene: NA; j_gene: TRBJ1-1; abundance: few; v_gene: TRBV5-1; CDR3aa: CASTVSPGAGNTEAFF; CDR3nt: TGCGCCAGCACGGTCAGTCCAGGGGCGGGGAACACTGAAGCTTTCTTT
d_gene: NA; j_gene: TRBJ2-7; abundance: many; v_gene: TRBV27; CDR3aa: CASSLSVDGGEEQYF; CDR3nt: TGTGCCAGCAGTTTATCGGTAGATGGAGGGGAAGAGCAGTACTTC
d_gene: TRBD1; j_gene: TRBJ2-7; abundance: few; v_gene: TRBV27; CDR3aa: CASSPQGQGNYEQYF; CDR3nt: TGTGCCAGCAGTCCGCAGGGACAGGGGAACTACGAGCAGTACTTC
d_gene: TRBD1; j_gene: TRBJ1-5; abundance: NA; v_gene: TRBV5-6; CDR3aa: CASSPRGRWQPQHF; CDR3nt: TGTGCCAGCAGCCCCAGGGGGCGGTGGCAGCCCCAGCATTTT
d_gene: NA; j_gene: TRBJ2-3; abundance: NA; v_gene: TRBV12-3/TRBV12-4; CDR3aa: CASLSSRDSAGDTQYF; CDR3nt: TGTGCCAGTCTCAGTTCGCGAGACTCGGCTGGAGATACGCAGTATTTT
d_gene: TRBD2; j_gene: TRBJ2-2; abundance: few; v_gene: TRBV7-1; CDR3aa: CASIPTSGHTGELFF; CDR3nt: TGTGCCAGCATCCCGACTAGCGGGCACACCGGGGAGCTGTTTTTT
d_gene: NA; j_gene: TRBJ1-6; abundance: NA; v_gene: TRBV5-1; CDR3aa: CASSSGHPNSPLHF; CDR3nt: TGCGCCAGCAGCTCGGGACACCCTAATTCACCCCTCCACTTT
d_gene: TRBD2; j_gene: TRBJ2-5; abundance: many; v_gene: TRBV20-1; CDR3aa: CSARESSGGEETQYF; CDR3nt: TGCAGTGCTAGAGAATCCAGCGGGGGGGAAGAGACCCAGTACTTC
d_gene: NA; j_gene: TRBJ2-4; abundance: many; v_gene: TRBV19; CDR3aa: CASRSRLKENIQYF; CDR3nt: TGTGCCAGTCGTAGCCGTTTGAAGGAAAACATTCAGTACTTC
d_gene: TRBD1; j_gene: TRBJ1-1; abundance: few; v_gene: TRBV6-2/TRBV6-3; CDR3aa: CASSFDRGDTEAFF; CDR3nt: TGTGCCAGCAGCTTCGACAGGGGGGACACTGAAGCTTTCTTT
d_gene: NA; j_gene: TRBJ2-3; abundance: NA; v_gene: TRBV6-5; CDR3aa: CASSRSGGRDTQYF; CDR3nt: TGTGCCAGCAGTAGATCTGGGGGTCGGGATACGCAGTATTTT
d_gene: TRBD1; j_gene: TRBJ2-5; abundance: NA; v_gene: TRBV3-1; CDR3aa: CASNPGQQETQYF; CDR3nt: TGTGCCAGCAACCCGGGACAGCAAGAGACCCAGTACTTC
d_gene: NA; j_gene: TRBJ1-3; abundance: few; v_gene: TRBV5-1; CDR3aa: CASKLDSASGNTIYF; CDR3nt: TGCGCCAGCAAACTGGACTCTGCCTCTGGAAACACCATATATTTT
d_gene: NA; j_gene: TRBJ1-1; abundance: NA; v_gene: TRBV12-3/TRBV12-4; CDR3aa: CASSLSQGHTEAFF; CDR3nt: TGTGCCAGCAGTTTATCTCAGGGCCACACTGAAGCTTTCTTT
d_gene: NA; j_gene: TRBJ2-5; abundance: many; v_gene: TRBV4-2; CDR3aa: CASSQVVQETQYF; CDR3nt: TGTGCCAGCAGCCAAGTGGTGCAGGAGACCCAGTACTTC
d_gene: NA; j_gene: TRBJ1-1; abundance: NA; v_gene: TRBV19; CDR3aa: CASSSTRTVMNTEAFF; CDR3nt: TGTGCCAGTAGTTCCACTCGGACAGTCATGAACACTGAAGCTTTCTTT
d_gene: NA; j_gene: TRBJ2-2; abundance: many; v_gene: TRBV5-4; CDR3aa: CASGPQTGELFF; CDR3nt: TGTGCCAGCGGCCCCCAAACCGGGGAGCTGTTTTTT
d_gene: NA; j_gene: TRBJ2-3; abundance: NA; v_gene: TRBV2; CDR3aa: CASSEGSGDTQYF; CDR3nt: TGTGCCAGCAGTGAAGGGTCTGGAGATACGCAGTATTTT
d_gene: NA; j_gene: TRBJ2-2; abundance: few; v_gene: TRBV11-3; CDR3aa: CASSFIGAGELFF; CDR3nt: TGTGCCAGCAGCTTCATAGGGGCCGGGGAGCTGTTTTTT
d_gene: TRBD2; j_gene: TRBJ2-7; abundance: few; v_gene: TRBV4-2; CDR3aa: CASSQDGAGGPSSYEQYF; CDR3nt: TGTGCCAGCAGCCAAGATGGGGCGGGGGGGCCCAGCTCCTACGAGCAGTACTTC
d_gene: NA; j_gene: TRBJ1-2; abundance: many; v_gene: TRBV5-1; CDR3aa: CASSLDREPGLSGYTF; CDR3nt: TGCGCCAGCAGCTTGGACAGGGAGCCCGGGCTATCTGGCTACACCTTC
d_gene: TRBD2; j_gene: TRBJ2-2; abundance: many; v_gene: TRBV27; CDR3aa: CASSLRGAGELFF; CDR3nt: TGTGCCAGCAGTTTACGGGGGGCCGGGGAGCTGTTTTTT
d_gene: TRBD2; j_gene: TRBJ2-2; abundance: NA; v_gene: TRBV6-5; CDR3aa: CASSYLAGSPGELFF; CDR3nt: TGTGCCAGCAGTTATCTAGCGGGCTCCCCCGGGGAGCTGTTTTTT
d_gene: NA; j_gene: TRBJ1-1; abundance: NA; v_gene: TRBV20-1; CDR3aa: CSARVPGRLNTEAFF; CDR3nt: TGCAGTGCTAGAGTACCAGGGCGGTTGAACACTGAAGCTTTCTTT
d_gene: NA; j_gene: TRBJ1-2; abundance: NA; v_gene: TRBV5-1; CDR3aa: CASSTEGRDYGYTF; CDR3nt: TGCGCCAGCAGCACCGAGGGCAGGGACTATGGCTACACCTTC
d_gene: NA; j_gene: TRBJ2-7; abundance: few; v_gene: TRBV27; CDR3aa: CASRYLAGTYEQYF; CDR3nt: TGTGCCAGCAGATACCTGGCGGGAACCTACGAGCAGTACTTC
d_gene: NA; j_gene: TRBJ2-3; abundance: few; v_gene: TRBV2; CDR3aa: CASSEYVGGYTDTQYF; CDR3nt: TGTGCCAGCAGTGAATACGTGGGGGGATACACAGATACGCAGTATTTT